This T cell receptor (beta chain) was found in a study of CXCR3-negative and CXCR3-positive naive CD8 T cells. Study outcomes and limitations: Diversity ran similarly high across both naive subsets but far lower in memory CD8+ cells. TRB CDR3 hydrophobicity was greater in CXCR3-positive naive cells than in CXCR3-negative naive cells. Naive CXCR3-positive and CXCR3-negative cells shared TRBV-TRBJ usage; memory cells diverged.

Researchers prepared the TRB cDNA libraries using 5' RACE with UMI labels. For each CDR3 protein, TCRdb gives one entry from its re-call of the 5' RACE reads, without DNA. The sample's table shows 130,000 or so distinct CDR3 sequences. About this clonotype itself: Its antigen is unidentified.

Germline V gene data show CDR1 as LNHDA and CDR2 as SQIVND (reference sequence). This CDR3 spans 15 amino acids. This rearrangement joins TRBV19 to TRBJ1-1. The source material was naive CXCR3+ CD8+ T cells from blood. Subset denoted: CD45RO-CCR7+CD27+CD95- naive CD8+ T cells expressing CXCR3 (TNR3+). This sequence originates from a human donor in good health. Some clones in this sample may be carry-over from other donors' samples. This chain's CDR3 is CASSMVFSRGTEAFF.